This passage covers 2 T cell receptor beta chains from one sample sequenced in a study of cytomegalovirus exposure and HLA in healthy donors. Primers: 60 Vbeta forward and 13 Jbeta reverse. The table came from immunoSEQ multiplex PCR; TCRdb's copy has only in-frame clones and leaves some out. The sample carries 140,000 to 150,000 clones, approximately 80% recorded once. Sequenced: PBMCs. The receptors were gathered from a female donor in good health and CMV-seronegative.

CDR3 nucleotides: TGCGCCAGCAGCCAAAGCGTGGCCCCCACTGAAGCTTTCTTT. It is translated as CASSQSVAPTEAFF. The chain is built from TRBV4-1 and TRBJ1-1; D is unresolved. Per germline, CDR1 MGHRA and CDR2 YSYEKL. V was cut by 2 bases and J by 4 bases, with 11 bases left in between. The CDR3 contains 14 residues.

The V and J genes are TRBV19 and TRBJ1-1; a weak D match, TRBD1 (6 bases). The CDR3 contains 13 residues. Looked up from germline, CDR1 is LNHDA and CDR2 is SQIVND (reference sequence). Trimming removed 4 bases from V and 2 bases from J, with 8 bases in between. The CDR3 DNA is TGTGCCAGTAGTAGGACAGAAAACACTGAAGCTTTCTTT. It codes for CASSRTENTEAFF.